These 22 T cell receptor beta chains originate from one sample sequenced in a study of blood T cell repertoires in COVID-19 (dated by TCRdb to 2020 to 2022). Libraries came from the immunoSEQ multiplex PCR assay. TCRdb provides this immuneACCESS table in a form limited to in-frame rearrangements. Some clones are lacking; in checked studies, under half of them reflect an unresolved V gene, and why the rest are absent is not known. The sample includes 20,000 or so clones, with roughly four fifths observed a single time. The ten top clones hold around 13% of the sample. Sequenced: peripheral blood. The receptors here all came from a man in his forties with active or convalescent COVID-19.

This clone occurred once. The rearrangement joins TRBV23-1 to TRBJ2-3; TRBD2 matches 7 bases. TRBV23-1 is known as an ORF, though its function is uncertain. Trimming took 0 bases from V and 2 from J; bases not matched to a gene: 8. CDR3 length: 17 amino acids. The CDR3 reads CASSQSLWGGYTDTQYF. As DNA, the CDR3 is TGCGCCAGCAGTCAATCTCTGTGGGGGGGTTACACAGATACGCAGTATTTT.

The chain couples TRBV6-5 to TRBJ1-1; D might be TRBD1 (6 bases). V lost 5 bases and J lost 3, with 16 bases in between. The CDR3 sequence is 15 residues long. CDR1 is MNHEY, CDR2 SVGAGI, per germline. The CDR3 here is CASSLYRAGDTEAFF. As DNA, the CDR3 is TGTGCCAGCAGTCTTTACAGGGCTGGGGACACTGAAGCTTTCTTT.

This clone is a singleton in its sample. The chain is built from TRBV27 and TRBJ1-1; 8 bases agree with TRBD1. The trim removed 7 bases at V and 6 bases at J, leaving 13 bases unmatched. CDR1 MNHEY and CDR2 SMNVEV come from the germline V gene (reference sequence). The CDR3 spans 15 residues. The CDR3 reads CASTHIGTGGAEAFF. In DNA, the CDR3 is TGTGCCAGCACCCATATCGGGACAGGAGGGGCTGAAGCTTTCTTT.

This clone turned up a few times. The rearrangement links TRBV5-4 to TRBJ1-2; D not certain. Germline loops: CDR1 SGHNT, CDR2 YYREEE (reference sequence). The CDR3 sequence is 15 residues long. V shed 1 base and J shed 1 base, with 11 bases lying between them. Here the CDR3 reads CASSLSERGNYGYTF. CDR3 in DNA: TGTGCCAGCAGCTTGTCGGAGCGGGGTAACTATGGCTACACCTTC.

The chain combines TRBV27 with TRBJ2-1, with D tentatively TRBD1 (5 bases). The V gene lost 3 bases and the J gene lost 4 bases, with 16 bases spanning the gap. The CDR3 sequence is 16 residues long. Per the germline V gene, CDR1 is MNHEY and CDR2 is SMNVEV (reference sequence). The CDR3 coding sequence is TGTGCCAGCAGTTTGAGGTTACAGGAAACATACAATGAGCAGTTCTTC. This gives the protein CASSLRLQETYNEQFF.

The CDR3 loop reads CASSPDRADTQYF. As DNA, the CDR3 is TGTGCCAGCTCACCAGATAGAGCGGATACGCAGTATTTT. The chain employs TRBV18 and TRBJ2-3; no clear D gene. This CDR3 has 13 amino acids. The germline gives CDR1 KGHSH, CDR2 LQKENI. The V and J ends lost 2 bases and 6 bases respectively, with 9 bases between them.

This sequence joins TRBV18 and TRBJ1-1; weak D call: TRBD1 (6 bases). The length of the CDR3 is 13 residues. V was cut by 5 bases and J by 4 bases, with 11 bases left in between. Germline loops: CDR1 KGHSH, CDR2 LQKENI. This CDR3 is CASSSGGRTEAFF. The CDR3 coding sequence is TGTGCCAGCTCAAGCGGGGGCCGCACTGAAGCTTTCTTT.

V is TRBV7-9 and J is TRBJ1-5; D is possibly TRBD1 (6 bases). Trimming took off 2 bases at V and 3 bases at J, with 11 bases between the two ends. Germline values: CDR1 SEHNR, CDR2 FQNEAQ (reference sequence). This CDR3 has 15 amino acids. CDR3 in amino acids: CASSLFRGDNQPQHF. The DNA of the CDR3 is TGTGCCAGCAGCTTATTCAGGGGTGACAATCAGCCCCAGCATTTT.

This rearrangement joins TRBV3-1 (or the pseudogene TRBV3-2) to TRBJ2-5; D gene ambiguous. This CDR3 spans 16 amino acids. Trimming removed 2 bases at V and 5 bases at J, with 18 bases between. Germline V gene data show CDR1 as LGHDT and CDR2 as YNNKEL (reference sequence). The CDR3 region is CASSQQDRPFWETQYF. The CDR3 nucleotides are TGTGCCAGCAGCCAACAGGATAGACCCTTCTGGGAGACCCAGTACTTC.

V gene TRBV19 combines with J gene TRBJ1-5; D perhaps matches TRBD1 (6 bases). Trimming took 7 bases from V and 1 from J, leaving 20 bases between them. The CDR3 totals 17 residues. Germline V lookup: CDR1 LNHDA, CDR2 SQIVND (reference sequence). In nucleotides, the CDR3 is TGTGCCAGTACCTCCCCCAGGGGCAGGGGAAGCAATCAGCCCCAGCATTTT. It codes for CASTSPRGRGSNQPQHF.

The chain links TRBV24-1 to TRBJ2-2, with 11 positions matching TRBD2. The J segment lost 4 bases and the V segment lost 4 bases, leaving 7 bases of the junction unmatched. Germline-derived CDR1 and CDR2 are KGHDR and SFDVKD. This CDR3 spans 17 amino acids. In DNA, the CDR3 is TGTGCCACCAGTGACTCTTCTAGCGGGGGGAGCACCGGGGAGCTGTTTTTT. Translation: CATSDSSSGGSTGELFF.

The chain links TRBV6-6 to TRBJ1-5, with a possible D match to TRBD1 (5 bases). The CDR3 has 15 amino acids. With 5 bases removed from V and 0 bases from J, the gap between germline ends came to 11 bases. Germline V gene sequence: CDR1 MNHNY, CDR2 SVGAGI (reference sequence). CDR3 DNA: TGTGCCAGCAGTACAACAGGCTATAGCAATCAGCCCCAGCATTTT. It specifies CASSTTGYSNQPQHF.

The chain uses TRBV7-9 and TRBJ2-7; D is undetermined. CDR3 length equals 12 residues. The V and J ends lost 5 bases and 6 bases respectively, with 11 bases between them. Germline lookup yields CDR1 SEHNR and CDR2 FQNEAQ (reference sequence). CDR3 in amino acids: CASSDKIGEQYF. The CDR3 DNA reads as TGTGCCAGCAGCGACAAGATTGGCGAGCAGTACTTC.

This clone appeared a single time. Here the CDR3 DNA reads TGCGCCAGCAGAGGAAAGACAGGGGGCTTAAACTATGGCTACACCTTC. Translated, it gives CASRGKTGGLNYGYTF. The chain is built from TRBV10-1 and TRBJ1-2; the match to TRBD1 covers 10 bases. The CDR3 is made up of 16 amino acids. Germline CDR1 and CDR2: WNHNN and SYGVQD (reference sequence). The trim removed 6 bases at V and 2 bases at J, leaving 9 bases unmatched.

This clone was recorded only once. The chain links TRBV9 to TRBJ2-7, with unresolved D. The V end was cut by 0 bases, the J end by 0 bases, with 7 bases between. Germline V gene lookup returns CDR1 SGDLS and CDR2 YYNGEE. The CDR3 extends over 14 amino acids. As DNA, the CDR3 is TGTGCCAGCAGCGTAGAAGTGAGCTCCTACGAGCAGTACTTC. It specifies CASSVEVSSYEQYF.

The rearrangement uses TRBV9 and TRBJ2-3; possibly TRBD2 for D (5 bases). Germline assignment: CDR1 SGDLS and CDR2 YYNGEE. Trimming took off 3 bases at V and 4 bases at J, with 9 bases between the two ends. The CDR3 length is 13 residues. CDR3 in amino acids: CASSAMGADTQYF. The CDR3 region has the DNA TGTGCCAGCAGCGCCATGGGAGCAGATACGCAGTATTTT.

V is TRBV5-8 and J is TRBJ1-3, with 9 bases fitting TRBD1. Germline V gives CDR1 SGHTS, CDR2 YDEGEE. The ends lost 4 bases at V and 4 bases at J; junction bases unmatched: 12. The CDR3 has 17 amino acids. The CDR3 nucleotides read TGTGCCAGCAGCCCGGGCGCCGGGACAGGGATCGGAAACACCATATATTTT. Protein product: CASSPGAGTGIGNTIYF.

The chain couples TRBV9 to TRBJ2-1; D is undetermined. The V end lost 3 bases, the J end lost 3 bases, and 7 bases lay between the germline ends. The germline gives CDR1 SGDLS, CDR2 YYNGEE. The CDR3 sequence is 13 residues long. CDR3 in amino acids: CASSAQDYNEQFF. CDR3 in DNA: TGTGCCAGCAGCGCTCAGGACTACAATGAGCAGTTCTTC.

This chain's CDR3 is CASSYYRDRENYGYTF. In DNA, the CDR3 is TGTGCCAGCAGTTACTACCGGGACAGGGAAAACTATGGCTACACCTTC. The V gene is TRBV6-2 or TRBV6-3, the J gene TRBJ1-2; 9 nucleotides align to TRBD1. This CDR3 contains 16 residues. The V gene's germline CDR1 is MNHEY and CDR2 SVGEGT. Unmatched junction bases numbered 5, after V lost 1 base and J lost 2 bases.

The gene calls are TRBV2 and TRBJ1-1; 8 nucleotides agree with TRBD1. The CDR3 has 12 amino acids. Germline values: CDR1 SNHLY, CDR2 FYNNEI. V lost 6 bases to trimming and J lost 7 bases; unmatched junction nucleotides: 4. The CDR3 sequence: CASRGTGHEAFF. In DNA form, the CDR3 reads TGTGCCAGCAGAGGGACAGGCCATGAAGCTTTCTTT.

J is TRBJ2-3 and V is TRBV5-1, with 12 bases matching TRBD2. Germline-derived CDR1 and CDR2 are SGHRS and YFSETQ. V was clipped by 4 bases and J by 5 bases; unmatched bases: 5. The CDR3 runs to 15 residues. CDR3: CASSTSGGRGDTQYF. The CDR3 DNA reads TGCGCCAGCAGCACTAGCGGGGGGCGTGGAGATACGCAGTATTTT.

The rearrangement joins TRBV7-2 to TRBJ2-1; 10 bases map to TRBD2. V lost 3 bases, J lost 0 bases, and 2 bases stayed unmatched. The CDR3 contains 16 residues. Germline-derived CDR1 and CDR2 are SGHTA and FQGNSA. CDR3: CASSFSGGSSYNEQFF. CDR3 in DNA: TGTGCCAGCAGCTTTAGCGGGGGGAGCTCCTACAATGAGCAGTTCTTC.